A single sample is the source of the 4 T cell receptor beta chains below, sequenced in a study of blood T cell repertoires in COVID-19. Using immunoSEQ multiplex PCR, the repertoire was profiled, and TCRdb retains in-frame clones only, with some absent. Of roughly 190,000 clones listed, about 88% are singletons. Sequenced: PBMCs or T cells enriched from blood (not recorded which). The receptor set was obtained from a woman in her 30s who had recovered from COVID-19.

This clone turned up a few times. This chain connects TRBV18 to TRBJ1-2; TRBD1 might be the D (5 bases). The CDR3 is 16 residues long. The germline CDR1 and CDR2 sequences are KGHSH and LQKENI. Trimming took 6 bases from V and 4 from J, leaving 21 bases between them. As DNA, the CDR3 is TGTGCCAGCTCGCCTATAGGGAGGGGCGCGGGCTATGGCTACACCTTC. It yields the protein CASSPIGRGAGYGYTF.

The rearrangement links TRBV6-6 to TRBJ2-5; 11 nucleotides match TRBD2. CDR3 length: 17 amino acids. The germline CDR1 and CDR2 sequences are MNHNY and SVGAGI (reference sequence). V shed 5 bases and J 5 bases; nucleotides not matched to a gene: 13. CDR3 coding DNA: TGTGCCAGCAGTCCCATAGCGGGAGGGTCGATAAAGGAGACCCAGTACTTC. Amino acids: CASSPIAGGSIKETQYF.

This clone appeared a few times. The CDR3 DNA is TGTGCCAGTACCGACCTCGGGACAGGGAATTTCCGTAATGAAAAACTGTTTTTT. Translated, it gives CASTDLGTGNFRNEKLFF. The V gene is TRBV19, the J gene TRBJ1-4; TRBD1 aligns across 9 bases. The CDR3 contains 18 residues. Germline V gene data show CDR1 as LNHDA and CDR2 as SQIVND (reference sequence). Germline trimming cut 7 bases from V and 4 bases from J; bases unmatched to any gene: 16.

The rearrangement uses TRBV18 and TRBJ1-3; D is uncertain. CDR1 is KGHSH, CDR2 LQKENI, per germline. CDR3 length: 16 residues. Trimming left V 3 bases short and J 0 bases short, with 12 bases between. Written as DNA, the CDR3 is TGTGCCAGCTCACCGCTAGACGGGAGCTCTGGAAACACCATATATTTT. This translates into CASSPLDGSSGNTIYF.